This T cell receptor beta chain was sequenced during a study of T cells after yellow fever vaccination. The ends were cut back, 3 bases at V and 4 bases at J, with 13 bases in the middle. Germline V gene data show CDR1 as SQVTM and CDR2 as ANQGSEA. The CDR3 extends over 14 amino acids. TCRdb reanalysed the 5' RACE reads using MiXCR and keeps one entry per CDR3 protein. The table has 300,000 or so distinct CDR3 sequences, 10% to 15% seen once. The chain has TRBV29-1 and TRBJ2-1; possible D gene TRBD2, 6 bases. This receptor was obtained from a man younger than 40 who received the YFV17D yellow fever vaccine. The specimen comprised CD4+ T cells sorted from PBMCs, sampled 45 days after the yellow fever booster vaccination. The CDR3 sequence is CSVDRLAVYNEQFF. CDR3 nucleotides: TGCAGCGTTGACAGGTTAGCGGTTTACAATGAGCAGTTCTTC.